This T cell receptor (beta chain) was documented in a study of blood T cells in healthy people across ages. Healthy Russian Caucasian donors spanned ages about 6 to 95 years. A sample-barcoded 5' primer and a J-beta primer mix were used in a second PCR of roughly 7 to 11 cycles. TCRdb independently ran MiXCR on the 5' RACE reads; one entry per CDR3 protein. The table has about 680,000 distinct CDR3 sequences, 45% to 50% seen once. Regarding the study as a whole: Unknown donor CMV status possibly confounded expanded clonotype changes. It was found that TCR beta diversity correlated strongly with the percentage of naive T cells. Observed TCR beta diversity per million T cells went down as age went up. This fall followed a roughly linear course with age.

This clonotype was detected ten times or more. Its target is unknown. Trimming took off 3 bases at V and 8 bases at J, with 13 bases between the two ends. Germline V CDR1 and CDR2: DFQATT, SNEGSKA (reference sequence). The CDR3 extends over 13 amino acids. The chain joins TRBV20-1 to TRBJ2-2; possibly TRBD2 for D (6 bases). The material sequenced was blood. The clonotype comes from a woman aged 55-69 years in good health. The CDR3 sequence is CSASPSGRGELFF. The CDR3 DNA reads TGCAGTGCTAGTCCCAGCGGGCGGGGGGAGCTGTTTTTT.